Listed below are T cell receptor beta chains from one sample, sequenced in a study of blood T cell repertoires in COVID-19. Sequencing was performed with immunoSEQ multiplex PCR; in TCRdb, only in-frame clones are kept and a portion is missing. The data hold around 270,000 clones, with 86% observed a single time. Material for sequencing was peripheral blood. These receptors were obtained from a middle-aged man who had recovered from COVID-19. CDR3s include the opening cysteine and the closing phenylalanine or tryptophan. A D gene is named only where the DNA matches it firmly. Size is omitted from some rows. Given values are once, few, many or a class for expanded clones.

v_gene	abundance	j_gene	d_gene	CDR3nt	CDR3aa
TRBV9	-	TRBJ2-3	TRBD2	TGTGCCAGCAGCCCCCGGCTAGCGGGAGGCGGTCCCTCCACAGATACGCAGTATTTT	CASSPRLAGGGPSTDTQYF
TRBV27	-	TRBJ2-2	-	TGTGCCAGCAGTAACGGGGGTACGACCGGGGAGCTGTTTTTT	CASSNGGTTGELFF
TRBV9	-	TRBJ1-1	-	TGTGCCAGCGGTCCCAGGGGTTTGAACACTGAAGCTTTCTTT	CASGPRGLNTEAFF
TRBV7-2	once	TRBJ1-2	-	TGTGCCAGCAGCTCCTGGACAGAGACTAACTATGGCTACACCTTC	CASSSWTETNYGYTF
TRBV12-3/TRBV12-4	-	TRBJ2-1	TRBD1	TGTGCCAGCAGTCGGGACAGAGTTTGGGAGCAGTTCTTC	CASSRDRVWEQFF
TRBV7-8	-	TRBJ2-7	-	TGTGCCAGCAGCCAGGATGTGAGGCCAAGCTACGAGCAGTACTTC	CASSQDVRPSYEQYF
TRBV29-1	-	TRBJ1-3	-	TGCAGCGTCGAAACAGGGCTCTCTGGAAACACCATATATTTT	CSVETGLSGNTIYF
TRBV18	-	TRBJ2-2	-	TGTGCCAGCTCGTCCTTGATGGGGCCCGACACCGGGGAGCTGTTTTTT	CASSSLMGPDTGELFF
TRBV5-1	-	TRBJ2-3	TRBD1	TGCGCCAGCAGCATGACAGGGGGGGTAGATACGCAGTATTTT	CASSMTGGVDTQYF
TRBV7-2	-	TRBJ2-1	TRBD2	TGTGCCAGCAGCTTAGAAATAGCGGGGGGGCAAAATGAGCAGTTCTTC	CASSLEIAGGQNEQFF
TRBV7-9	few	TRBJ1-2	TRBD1	TGTGCCAGCAGTTCGGGACAGGGCTATGGCTACACCTTC	CASSSGQGYGYTF
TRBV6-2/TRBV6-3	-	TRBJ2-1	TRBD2	TGTGCCAGCAGTTACGGGTTTGGACTAGCGGGAGGCCCGATCTACAATGAGCAGTTCTTC	CASSYGFGLAGGPIYNEQFF
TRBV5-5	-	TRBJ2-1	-	TGTGCCAGCAGCTTCGACAGCTCCCCCTACAATGAGCAGTTCTTC	CASSFDSSPYNEQFF
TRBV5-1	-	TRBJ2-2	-	TGCGCCAGCAGCTTAGTAGCCGGGGAGCTGTTTTTT	CASSLVAGELFF
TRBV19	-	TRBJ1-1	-	TGTGCCAGTAACGGCGGACAGTGGACTGAAGCTTTCTTT	CASNGGQWTEAFF
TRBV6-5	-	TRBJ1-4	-	TGTGCCAGCAGTTACTCGGCGGTTAATGAAAAACTGTTTTTT	CASSYSAVNEKLFF
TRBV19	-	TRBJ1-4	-	TGTGCCAGTAGTATACCCGGCGGGAATGGGCCTAATGAAAAACTGTTTTTT	CASSIPGGNGPNEKLFF
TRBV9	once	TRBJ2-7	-	TGTGCCAGCAGCGCCAAACAGGGCTCCTACGAGCAGTACTTC	CASSAKQGSYEQYF
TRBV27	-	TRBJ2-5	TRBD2	TGTGCCAGCGCCGGGACTAGCGGCTCCGAGGGGGAGACCCAGTACTTC	CASAGTSGSEGETQYF
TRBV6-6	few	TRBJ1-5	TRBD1	TGTGCCAGCAGCTCCGGACAGGGGCCCCAGCATTTT	CASSSGQGPQHF
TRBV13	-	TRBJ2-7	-	TGTGCCAGCTCTGGAGGGCGACGCGAGCAGTACTTC	CASSGGRREQYF
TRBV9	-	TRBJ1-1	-	TGTGCCAGCAGCGTAGCCGGGGGGGCTGTGACTGAAGCTTTCTTT	CASSVAGGAVTEAFF
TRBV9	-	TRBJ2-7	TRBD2	TGTGCCAGCAGCCTAGAGAGAAGCGGGGGCTACGAGCAGTACTTC	CASSLERSGGYEQYF
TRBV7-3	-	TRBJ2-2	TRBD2	TGTGCCAGCAGCTTAAGACCCACATCCGGGCGGGGGGCGAACACCGGGGAGCTGTTTTTT	CASSLRPTSGRGANTGELFF
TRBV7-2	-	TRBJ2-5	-	TGTGCCAGCAGCTCGGGTCTTGCCCCGACCCAGTACTTC	CASSSGLAPTQYF
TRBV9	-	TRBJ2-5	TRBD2	TGTGCCAGCAGCGGACTAGCGGGAGCGGAGACCCAGTACTTC	CASSGLAGAETQYF
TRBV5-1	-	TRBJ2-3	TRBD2	TGCGCCAGCAGCTTGGGACTAGCGGGGGGGCCAGATACGCAGTATTTT	CASSLGLAGGPDTQYF
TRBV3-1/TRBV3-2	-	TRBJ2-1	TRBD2	TGTGCCAGCAGCCTCTTTCTTCTTACTAGCGGGACCCACAATGAGCAGTTCTTC	CASSLFLLTSGTHNEQFF
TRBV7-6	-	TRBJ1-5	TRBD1	TGTGCCAGCAGCTTTGGGACAGGGCCGGGTCAGCCCCAGCATTTT	CASSFGTGPGQPQHF
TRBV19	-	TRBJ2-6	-	TGTGCCAGTAGTATAAGTCGGACGGTCAGGGCCAAGGCTTTC	CASSISRTVRAKAF
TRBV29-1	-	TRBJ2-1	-	TGCAGCGCCCATTACCGGGACCGTCAAGGGGGCAATGAGCAGTTCTTC	CSAHYRDRQGGNEQFF
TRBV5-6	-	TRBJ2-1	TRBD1	TGTGCCAGCAGCCAGGGACAGGGAGCGAACAATGAGCAGTTCTTC	CASSQGQGANNEQFF
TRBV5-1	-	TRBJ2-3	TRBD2	TGCGCCAGCGCTGAGCGGGGGAACACAGATACGCAGTATTTT	CASAERGNTDTQYF
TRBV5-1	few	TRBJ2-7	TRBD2	TGCGCCAGCAGCTTGGCCGCGACTAGCGGAACCTACGAGCAGTACTTC	CASSLAATSGTYEQYF
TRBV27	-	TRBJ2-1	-	TGTGCCAGCACCTCCCCTGGTTCCAGCGGACGTAAGCAGTTCTTC	CASTSPGSSGRKQFF
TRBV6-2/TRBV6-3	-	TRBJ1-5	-	TGTGCCAGCAGTCGACATACTAGCAATCAGCCCCAGCATTTT	CASSRHTSNQPQHF
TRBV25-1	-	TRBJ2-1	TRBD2	TGTGCCAGCAGTGAGGCGGGGGGGGTGTACAATGAGCAGTTCTTC	CASSEAGGVYNEQFF
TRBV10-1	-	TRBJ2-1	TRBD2	TGCGCCAGCAGTGACTCTAGCGGGGCCGTCAATGAGCAGTTCTTC	CASSDSSGAVNEQFF
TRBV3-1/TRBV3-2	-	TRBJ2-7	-	TGTGCCAGCAGCCCGATAGGGGCCTCCTACGAGCAGTACTTC	CASSPIGASYEQYF
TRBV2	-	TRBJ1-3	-	TGTGCCAGCAGCGCCCTAGACAGGTCTGGAAACACCATATATTTT	CASSALDRSGNTIYF
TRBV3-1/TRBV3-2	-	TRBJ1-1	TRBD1	TGTGCCAGCAGCCCGGGACAGCAAAACACTGAAGCTTTCTTT	CASSPGQQNTEAFF
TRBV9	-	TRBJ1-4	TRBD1	TGTGCCAGCAGCGTAGGTGAGGGGGCGCTTACTAATGAAAAACTGTTTTTT	CASSVGEGALTNEKLFF
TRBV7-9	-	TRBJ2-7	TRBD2	TGTGCCAGCAGCTTAGGGAGGGTGACTAGCGGAACCTACGAGCAGTACTTC	CASSLGRVTSGTYEQYF
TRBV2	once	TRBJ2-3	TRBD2	TGTGCCAGCAGTGATGGGGCGGGGGGGCCTACGCAGTATTTT	CASSDGAGGPTQYF
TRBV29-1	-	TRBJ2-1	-	TGCAGCGTTGAGAGATCAGGCTCCTACAATGAGCAGTTCTTC	CSVERSGSYNEQFF
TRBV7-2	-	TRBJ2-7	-	TGTGCCAGCAGCCAAGGGGGGACAGACTACGAGCAGTACTTC	CASSQGGTDYEQYF
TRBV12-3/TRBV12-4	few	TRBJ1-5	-	TGTGCCAGCAGTCAGGGTGGCATGCAGCCCCAGCATTTT	CASSQGGMQPQHF